This note documents a single T cell receptor beta chain sequence. The data were taken from a study of T cell changes during pregnancy in multiple sclerosis. Assay used: immunoSEQ multiplex PCR; TCRdb lists only in-frame clones, some missing. The data contain more than 35,000 clones, 75% to 95% of them singletons. The CDR3 spans 14 residues. CDR1 is LNHDA, CDR2 SQIVND, per germline (reference sequence). V lost 8 bases and J lost 3; bases outside the gene matches: 5. The TCR originated in a female donor in good health, enrolled as a control in a pregnancy study. The genes are TRBV19 and TRBJ2-7, with TRBD1 matching over 12 bases. The sample in question was CD4+ T cells from peripheral blood mononuclear cells, obtained in the third trimester of pregnancy. CDR3 DNA: TGTGCCAGTTCCCGGGACAGGGGGCTCTACGAGCAGTACTTC. Translation: CASSRDRGLYEQYF.